This T cell receptor beta chain was observed in a study of T cell responses to AZD1222 COVID-19 vaccine. Study as a whole: Pooling was applied to second doses at about 4 or about 12 weeks.

Trimming took 10 bases from V and 5 from J, leaving 11 bases between them. Per germline, CDR1 ENHRY and CDR2 SYGVKD. CDR3 length equals 12 residues. Produced via immunoSEQ multiplex PCR; TCRdb's table is partial and in-frame only. Of some 130,000 clones in the sample, 85% to 95% are singletons; the top ten hold 2.8%. Study results and caveats: There were mostly white British donors and more females than males, and clonal diversity was possibly underestimated. All repertoire sampling was performed exclusively after the peak T cell response. Spike-specific TCR breadth and depth both grew after two AZD1222 doses.

Remarks on this clone: Its specificity is not known.

This clonotype was sampled from an adult in good health. Material: peripheral blood, obtained on day 0 of AZD1222 vaccination. This chain uses TRBV10-3 with TRBJ1-4; weak D call: TRBD1 (6 bases). In DNA form, the CDR3 reads TGTGCCACCCGGACAGAAAATGAAAAACTGTTTTTT. It yields the protein CATRTENEKLFF.